Given below is one T cell receptor beta chain in context. The sample originates from a study of CD4 and CD8 cells across lung adenocarcinoma regions. From the PCR reads, TCRdb called clonotypes with MiXCR, one entry per CDR3 protein. This table holds some 8,800 distinct CDR3 sequences, around 49% found once. Looked up from germline, CDR1 is MNHNS and CDR2 is SASEGT. CDR3 length: 16 amino acids. J was trimmed by 4 bases and V by 2 bases; bases with no gene match: 10. Sequenced material: CD4+ T cells from the margin of a lung tumor. The source is a male donor with lung adenocarcinoma. The CD4 and CD8 labels of this study may be unreliable. The chain recombines TRBV6-1 with TRBJ2-5, with 7 bases that match TRBD2. This CDR3 reads CASSELSGIQSETQYF. CDR3 sequence (DNA): TGTGCCAGCAGTGAACTCAGCGGGATTCAATCAGAGACCCAGTACTTC.